The clone carrying this T cell receptor (beta chain) was counted between two and nine times. Each CDR3 protein gets one entry after TCRdb re-called the 5' RACE reads with MiXCR. The profile shows about 240,000 distinct CDR3 sequences, 7.5% to 9% of them singletons. The sample originates from a study of CD8 T cells in ankylosing spondylitis. The CDR3 totals 19 residues. CDR1 and CDR2 from the germline V gene are SGHRS and YFSETQ. The V segment lost 4 bases and the J segment 4 bases; nucleotides outside the gene matches: 17. The origin of this receptor is a male donor with ankylosing spondylitis or in good health (not recorded which). The sequenced sample consisted of blood, either unsorted or a sorted T cell fraction (not recorded which). The gene calls are TRBV5-1 and TRBJ2-2; TRBD1 matches 9 bases. The CDR3 loop is CASSLSSTGGWGGTGELFF. As DNA, the CDR3 is TGCGCCAGCAGCCTCTCGAGCACAGGGGGCTGGGGAGGCACCGGGGAGCTGTTTTTT.